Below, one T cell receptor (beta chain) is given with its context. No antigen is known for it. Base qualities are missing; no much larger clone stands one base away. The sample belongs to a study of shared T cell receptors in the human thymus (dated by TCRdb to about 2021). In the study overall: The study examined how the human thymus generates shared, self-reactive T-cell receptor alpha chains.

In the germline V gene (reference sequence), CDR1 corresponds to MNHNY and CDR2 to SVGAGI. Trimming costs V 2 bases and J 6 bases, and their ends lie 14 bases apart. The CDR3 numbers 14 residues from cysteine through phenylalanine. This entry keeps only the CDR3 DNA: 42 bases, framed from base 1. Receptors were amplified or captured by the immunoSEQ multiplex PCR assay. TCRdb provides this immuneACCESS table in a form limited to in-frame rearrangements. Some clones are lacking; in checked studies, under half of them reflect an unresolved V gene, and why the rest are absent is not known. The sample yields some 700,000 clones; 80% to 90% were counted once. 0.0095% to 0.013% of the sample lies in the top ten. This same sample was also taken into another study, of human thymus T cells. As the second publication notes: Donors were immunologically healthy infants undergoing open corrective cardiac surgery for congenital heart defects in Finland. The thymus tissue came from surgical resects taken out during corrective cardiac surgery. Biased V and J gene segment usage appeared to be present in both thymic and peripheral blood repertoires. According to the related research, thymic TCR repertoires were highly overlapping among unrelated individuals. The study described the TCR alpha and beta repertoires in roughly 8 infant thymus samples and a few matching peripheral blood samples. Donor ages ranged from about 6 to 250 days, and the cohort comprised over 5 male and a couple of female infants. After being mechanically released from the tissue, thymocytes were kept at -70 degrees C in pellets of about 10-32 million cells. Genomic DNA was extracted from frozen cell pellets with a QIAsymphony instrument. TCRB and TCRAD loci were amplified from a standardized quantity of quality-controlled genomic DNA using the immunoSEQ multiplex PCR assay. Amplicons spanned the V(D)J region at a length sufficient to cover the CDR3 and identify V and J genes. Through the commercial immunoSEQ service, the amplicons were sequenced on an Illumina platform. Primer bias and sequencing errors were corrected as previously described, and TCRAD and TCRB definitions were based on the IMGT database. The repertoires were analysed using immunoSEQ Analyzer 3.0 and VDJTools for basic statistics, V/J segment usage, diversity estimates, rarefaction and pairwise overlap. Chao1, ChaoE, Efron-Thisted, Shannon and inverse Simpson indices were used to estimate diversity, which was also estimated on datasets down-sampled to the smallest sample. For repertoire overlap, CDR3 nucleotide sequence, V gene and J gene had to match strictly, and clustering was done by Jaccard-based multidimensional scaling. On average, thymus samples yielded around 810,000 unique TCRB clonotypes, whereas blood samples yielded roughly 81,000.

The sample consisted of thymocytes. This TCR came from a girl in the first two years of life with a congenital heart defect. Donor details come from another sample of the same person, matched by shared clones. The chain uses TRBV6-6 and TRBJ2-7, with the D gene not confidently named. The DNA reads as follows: TGTGCCAGCAGTTACAGCACCACTAATTTCGAGCAGTACTTC. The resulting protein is CASSYSTTNFEQYF.